The sequence of this TCR beta chain was determined in a study of T cell responses to AZD1222 COVID-19 vaccine. Study details: Second-dose recipients at about 4 or about 12 weeks were treated as one pooled group. Findings and caveats of the study: Targeting of unmutated variant regions was reportedly seen in nearly half of spike-specific TCRs. Mostly white British, mostly female donors; authors suggested clonal diversity may be underestimated. After the peak T cell response, and only then, were repertoires sampled.

V dropped 0 bases and J dropped 3; count of bases not matched to a gene: 13. Germline V lookup: CDR1 LGHDT, CDR2 YNNKEL (reference sequence). The CDR3 runs 19 residues. Comment on this clone: Its matching antigen is unknown.

Using immunoSEQ multiplex PCR, the repertoire was profiled, and TCRdb retains in-frame clones only, with some absent. Of 45,000 to 60,000 clones in the sample, around 88% were seen once. The source was peripheral blood, collected on day 0 of AZD1222 vaccination. The J gene is TRBJ2-7, the V gene TRBV3-1 (or the pseudogene TRBV3-2); 11 bases are a match to TRBD2. This clonotype was sampled from an adult in good health. The CDR3 spells CASSQEFGNSGLAGYEQYF. The CDR3 DNA reads TGTGCCAGCAGCCAAGAGTTCGGTAACTCTGGACTAGCGGGCTACGAGCAGTACTTC.